This T cell receptor beta chain is from a study of T cell responses to AZD1222 COVID-19 vaccine. Produced via immunoSEQ multiplex PCR; TCRdb's table is partial and in-frame only. This sample carries about 90,000 clones, approximately 88% of them seen once, and the ten largest clones take 12%. The CDR3 has 16 residues. Germline V gene lookup returns CDR1 SGHRS and CDR2 YFSETQ. Trimming took off 1 base at V and 5 bases at J, with 15 bases between the two ends. Study observations and caveats: Clonal diversity may have been underestimated, and the donors were mostly white British, with more females than males.

Of note for this clone: Antigen specificity is unknown.

The sequence was collected from an adult who received the AZD1222 COVID-19 vaccine. The J gene is TRBJ2-2, the V gene TRBV5-1; D not certain. The sequencing here drew on peripheral blood, taken 28 days after the second AZD1222 dose. The CDR3 nucleotides read TGCGCCAGCAGCTTGTCGTGGGATCGTTGGACCGGGGAGCTGTTTTTT. It is translated as CASSLSWDRWTGELFF.